This note documents a single TCR beta chain sequence. Its antigen is still unknown. Trimming shortened V by 5 bases and J by 6 bases, and 16 bases separated the two germline ends. CDR3 length: 14 residues. CDR1 is SGHVS and CDR2 is FNYEAQ in the germline V gene. Each CDR3 protein gets one entry after TCRdb re-called the 5' RACE reads with MiXCR. The repertoire holds roughly 39,000 distinct CDR3 sequences, with about 19% as singletons. Study-level findings and limits: The larger cohort examined one V-J beta rearrangement, not whole repertoires. The TCR gene usage of tumor memory CD4+ T cells clustered together with blood and lymph node memory CD4+ cells and with lymph node naive CD4+ cells.

The sample consisted of naive CD4+ T cells sorted from a lymph node. The subset was: naive CD4+ T cells, CD4+CD45RA+CD25-. The sequence was collected from a female donor with breast cancer. The chain employs TRBV7-6 and TRBJ2-5, with a tentative D call TRBD1 (6 bases). CDR3 region: CASSAQQGIQTQYF. The CDR3 bases are TGTGCCAGCAGCGCCCAACAGGGTATACAGACCCAGTACTTC. The full variable domain, with the rest looked up from reference TRBV7-6 and TRBJ2-5, is GAGVSQSPRYKVTKRGQDVALRCDPISGHVSLYWYRQALGQGPEFLTYFNYEAQQDKSGLPNDRFSAERPEGSISTLTIQRTEQRDSAMYRCASSAQQGIQTQYFGPGTRLLVL.